Sequencing of this T cell receptor (beta chain) was carried out in a study of early T cells in non-severe SARS-CoV-2 infection. The CDR3 spans 13 residues. V was shortened by 8 bases and J by 5 bases, with 16 bases between the two germline ends. In germline, CDR1 is SEHNR, CDR2 FQNEAQ (reference sequence). Ten or more counts support this clonotype. Attachment of unique molecular identifiers to individual cDNA molecules was performed. TCRdb recomputed calls from the 5' RACE reads with MiXCR, one row per CDR3 protein. The sample contains about 34,000 distinct CDR3 sequences, roughly 5.7% of which appear only once.

The chain uses TRBV7-9 and TRBJ2-7; weak D call: TRBD1 (5 bases). This clonotype was obtained from an adult who was a healthcare worker with PCR-confirmed SARS-CoV-2 infection or an uninfected control (not recorded which). Sample: whole blood. The CDR3 DNA is TGTGCCAGCCGCCCTTGGGGCCCGGACGAGCAGTACTTC. This codes for CASRPWGPDEQYF.